These T cell receptor beta chains were read from a single sample in a study of control samples from healthy donors and cancer patients. The table came from immunoSEQ multiplex PCR; TCRdb's copy has only in-frame clones and leaves some out. The sample contains fewer than 200,000 clones, 85% to 90% of which appear only once. The sequenced sample was blood. All receptors derive from a woman under 40 in good health. Each CDR3 is given with its conserved first and last residue. D genes are given only for firm matches. A row's size may be missing; if present it is once, few, many or a size class.

V gene: TRBV7-2
clone size: -
D gene: -
J gene: TRBJ1-1
CDR3 length: 16
CDR3 protein: CASSHFPGSSNTEAFF
CDR3 DNA: TGTGCCAGCAGCCACTTCCCCGGATCGTCGAACACTGAAGCTTTCTTT

V gene: TRBV28
clone size: -
D gene: -
J gene: TRBJ1-4
CDR3 length: 10
CDR3 protein: CATLNEKLFF
CDR3 DNA: TGTGCCACTCTTAATGAAAAACTGTTTTTT

V gene: TRBV5-1
clone size: -
D gene: -
J gene: TRBJ1-2
CDR3 length: 12
CDR3 protein: CASSFQGGGYTF
CDR3 DNA: TGCGCCAGCAGCTTTCAGGGTGGCGGCTACACCTTC

V gene: TRBV5-1
clone size: -
D gene: TRBD1
J gene: TRBJ1-1
CDR3 length: 15
CDR3 protein: CASSPTGTLNTEAFF
CDR3 DNA: TGCGCCAGCAGCCCGACAGGGACCCTGAACACTGAAGCTTTCTTT

V gene: TRBV19
clone size: -
D gene: TRBD2
J gene: TRBJ2-7
CDR3 length: 13
CDR3 protein: CASGGGKGYEQYF
CDR3 DNA: TGTGCCAGCGGGGGGGGAAAAGGGTACGAGCAGTACTTC

V gene: TRBV2
clone size: -
D gene: -
J gene: TRBJ2-3
CDR3 length: 14
CDR3 protein: CASRPRPGPDTQYF
CDR3 DNA: TGTGCCAGCAGACCCCGGCCGGGGCCAGATACGCAGTATTTT

V gene: TRBV27
clone size: -
D gene: -
J gene: TRBJ1-1
CDR3 length: 13
CDR3 protein: CASSLWAWAEAFF
CDR3 DNA: TGTGCCAGCAGTTTATGGGCGTGGGCTGAAGCTTTCTTT

V gene: TRBV28
clone size: -
D gene: -
J gene: TRBJ2-3
CDR3 length: 12
CDR3 protein: CASKQSTDTQYF
CDR3 DNA: TGTGCCAGCAAACAGAGCACAGATACGCAGTATTTT

V gene: TRBV19
clone size: once
D gene: -
J gene: TRBJ1-1
CDR3 length: 16
CDR3 protein: CASSINAGGLATEAFF
CDR3 DNA: TGTGCCAGTAGTATTAATGCCGGGGGGCTAGCCACTGAAGCTTTCTTT

V gene: TRBV24-1
clone size: -
D gene: TRBD2
J gene: TRBJ2-3
CDR3 length: 18
CDR3 protein: CATSDDGTSGSSTDTQYF
CDR3 DNA: TGTGCCACCAGTGATGACGGGACTAGCGGGAGTAGCACAGATACGCAGTATTTT

V gene: TRBV7-9
clone size: few
D gene: TRBD1
J gene: TRBJ1-1
CDR3 length: 16
CDR3 protein: CASSLNPDRGPSEAFF
CDR3 DNA: TGTGCCAGCAGCTTAAACCCTGACAGGGGGCCTTCTGAAGCTTTCTTT

V gene: TRBV3-1/TRBV3-2
clone size: once
D gene: -
J gene: TRBJ2-3
CDR3 length: 12
CDR3 protein: CASSRLRDTQYF
CDR3 DNA: TGTGCCAGCAGCCGTCTAAGAGATACGCAGTATTTT

V gene: TRBV23-1
clone size: -
D gene: -
J gene: TRBJ1-1
CDR3 length: 14
CDR3 protein: CASSRNRVRGEAFF
CDR3 DNA: TGCGCCAGCAGTCGAAACAGGGTACGGGGTGAAGCTTTCTTT

V gene: TRBV7-9
clone size: -
D gene: -
J gene: TRBJ1-1
CDR3 length: 14
CDR3 protein: CASSQHGGDTEAFF
CDR3 DNA: TGTGCCAGCAGCCAGCACGGAGGGGACACTGAAGCTTTCTTT

V gene: TRBV4-2
clone size: -
D gene: -
J gene: TRBJ1-1
CDR3 length: 13
CDR3 protein: CASSQNGGTEAFF
CDR3 DNA: TGTGCCAGCAGCCAAAACGGGGGCACTGAAGCTTTCTTT

V gene: TRBV10-2
clone size: -
D gene: -
J gene: TRBJ1-1
CDR3 length: 11
CDR3 protein: CASSEGTEAFF
CDR3 DNA: TGCGCCAGCTCAGAGGGGACTGAAGCTTTCTTT

V gene: TRBV6-6
clone size: -
D gene: -
J gene: TRBJ1-3
CDR3 length: 15
CDR3 protein: CASSYSPGGRNTIYF
CDR3 DNA: TGTGCCAGCAGTTACTCCCCGGGGGGAAGGAACACCATATATTTT

V gene: TRBV5-1
clone size: -
D gene: -
J gene: TRBJ1-2
CDR3 length: 15
CDR3 protein: CASSLDLPGLGGYTF
CDR3 DNA: TGCGCCAGCAGCTTGGATTTACCAGGTTTGGGAGGCTACACCTTC

V gene: TRBV6-2/TRBV6-3
clone size: once
D gene: -
J gene: TRBJ1-1
CDR3 length: 16
CDR3 protein: CASSYSTGQTNTEAFF
CDR3 DNA: TGTGCCAGCAGTTACTCGACTGGGCAGACGAACACTGAAGCTTTCTTT

V gene: TRBV2
clone size: -
D gene: -
J gene: TRBJ2-7
CDR3 length: 14
CDR3 protein: CASSLTQGRDEQYF
CDR3 DNA: TGTGCCAGCAGTCTCACACAGGGGAGGGACGAGCAGTACTTC

V gene: TRBV7-9
clone size: few
D gene: -
J gene: TRBJ1-2
CDR3 length: 15
CDR3 protein: CASSESTVANYGYTF
CDR3 DNA: TGTGCCAGCAGCGAATCGACAGTAGCTAACTATGGCTACACCTTC